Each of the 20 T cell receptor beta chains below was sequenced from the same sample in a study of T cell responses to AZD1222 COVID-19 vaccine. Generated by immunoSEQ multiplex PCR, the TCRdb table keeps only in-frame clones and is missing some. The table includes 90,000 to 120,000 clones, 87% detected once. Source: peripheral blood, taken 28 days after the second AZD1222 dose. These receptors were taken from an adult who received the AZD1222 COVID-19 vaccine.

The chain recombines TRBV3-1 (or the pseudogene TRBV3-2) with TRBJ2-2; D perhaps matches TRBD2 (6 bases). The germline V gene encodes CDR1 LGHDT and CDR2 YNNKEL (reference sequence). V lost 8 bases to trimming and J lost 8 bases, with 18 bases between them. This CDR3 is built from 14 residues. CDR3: CASGSGVKGGELFF. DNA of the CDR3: TGTGCCAGCGGATCGGGGGTAAAGGGAGGGGAGCTGTTTTTT.

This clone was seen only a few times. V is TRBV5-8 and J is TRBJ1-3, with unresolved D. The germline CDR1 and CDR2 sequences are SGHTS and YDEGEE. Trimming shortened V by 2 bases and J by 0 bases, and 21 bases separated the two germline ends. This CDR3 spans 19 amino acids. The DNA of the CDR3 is TGTGCCAGCAGCTTCGAACACCCTTCGGACGGAAGCTCTGGAAACACCATATATTTT. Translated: CASSFEHPSDGSSGNTIYF.

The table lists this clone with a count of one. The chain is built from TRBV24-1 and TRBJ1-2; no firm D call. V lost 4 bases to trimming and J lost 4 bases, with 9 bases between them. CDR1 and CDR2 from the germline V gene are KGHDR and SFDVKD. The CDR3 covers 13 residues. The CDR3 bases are TGTGCCACCAGTGACCCGGTCTTCTATGGCTACACCTTC. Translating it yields CATSDPVFYGYTF.

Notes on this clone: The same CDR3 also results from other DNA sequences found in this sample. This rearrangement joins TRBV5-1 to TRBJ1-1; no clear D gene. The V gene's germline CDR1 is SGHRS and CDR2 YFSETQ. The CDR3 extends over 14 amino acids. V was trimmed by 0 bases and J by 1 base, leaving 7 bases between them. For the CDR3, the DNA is TGCGCCAGCAGCTTGGCCCGCGGGAACACTGAAGCTTTCTTT. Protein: CASSLARGNTEAFF.

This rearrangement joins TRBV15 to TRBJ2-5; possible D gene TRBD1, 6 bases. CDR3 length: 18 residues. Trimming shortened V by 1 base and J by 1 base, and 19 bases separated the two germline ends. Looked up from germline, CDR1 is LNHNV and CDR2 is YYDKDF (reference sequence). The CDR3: CATSRALPGHMIQETQYF. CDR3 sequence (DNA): TGTGCCACCAGCAGAGCACTCCCGGGACACATGATCCAAGAGACCCAGTACTTC.

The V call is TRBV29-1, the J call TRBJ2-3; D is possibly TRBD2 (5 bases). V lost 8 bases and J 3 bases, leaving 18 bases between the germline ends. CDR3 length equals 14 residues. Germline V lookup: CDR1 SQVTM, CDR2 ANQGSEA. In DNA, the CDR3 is TGCAGCCTTGCGCCGGGGATGTTTACAGATACGCAGTATTTT. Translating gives CSLAPGMFTDTQYF.

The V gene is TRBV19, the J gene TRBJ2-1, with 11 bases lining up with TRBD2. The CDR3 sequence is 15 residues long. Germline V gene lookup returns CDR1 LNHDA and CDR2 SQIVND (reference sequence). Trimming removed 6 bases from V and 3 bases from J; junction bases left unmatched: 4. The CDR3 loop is CASRISGGDYNEQFF. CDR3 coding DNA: TGTGCCAGTAGGATTAGCGGGGGGGACTACAATGAGCAGTTCTTC.

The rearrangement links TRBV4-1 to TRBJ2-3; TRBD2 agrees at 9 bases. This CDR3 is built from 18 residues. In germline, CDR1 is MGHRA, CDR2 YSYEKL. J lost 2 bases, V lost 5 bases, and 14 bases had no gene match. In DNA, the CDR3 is TGCGCCAGCAGCGGGGAGGTAGCGGGGGCACACTACACAGATACGCAGTATTTT. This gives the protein CASSGEVAGAHYTDTQYF.

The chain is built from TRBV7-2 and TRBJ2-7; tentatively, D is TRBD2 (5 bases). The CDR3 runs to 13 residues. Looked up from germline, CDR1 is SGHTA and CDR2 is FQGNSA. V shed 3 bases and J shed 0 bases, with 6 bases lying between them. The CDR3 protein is CASSFSGSYEQYF. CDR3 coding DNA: TGTGCCAGCAGCTTCAGCGGCTCCTACGAGCAGTACTTC.

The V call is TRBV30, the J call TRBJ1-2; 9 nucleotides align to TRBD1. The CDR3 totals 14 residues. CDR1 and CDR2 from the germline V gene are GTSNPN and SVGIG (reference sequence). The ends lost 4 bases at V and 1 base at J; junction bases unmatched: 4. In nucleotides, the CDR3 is TGTGCCTGGACACAGGGGGCGGGTAACTATGGCTACACCTTC. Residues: CAWTQGAGNYGYTF.

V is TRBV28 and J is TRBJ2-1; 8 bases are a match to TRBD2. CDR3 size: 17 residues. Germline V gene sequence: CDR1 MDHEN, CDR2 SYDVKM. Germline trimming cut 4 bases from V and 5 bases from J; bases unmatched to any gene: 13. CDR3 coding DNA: TGTGCCAGCAGTTCCCAAATTTTCGGGGGGGCAGACAATGAGCAGTTCTTC. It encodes CASSSQIFGGADNEQFF.

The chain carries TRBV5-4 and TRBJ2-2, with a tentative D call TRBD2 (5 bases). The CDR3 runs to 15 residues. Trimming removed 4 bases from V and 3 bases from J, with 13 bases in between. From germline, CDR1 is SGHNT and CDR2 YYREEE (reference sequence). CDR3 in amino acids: CASSQGGSYTGELFF. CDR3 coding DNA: TGTGCCAGCAGCCAAGGCGGGTCTTACACCGGGGAGCTGTTTTTT.

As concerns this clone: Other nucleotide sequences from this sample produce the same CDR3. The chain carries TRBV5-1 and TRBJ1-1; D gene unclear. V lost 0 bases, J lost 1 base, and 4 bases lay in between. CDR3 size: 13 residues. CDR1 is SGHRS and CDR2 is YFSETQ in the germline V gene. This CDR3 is CASSLESNTEAFF. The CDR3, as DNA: TGCGCCAGCAGCTTGGAATCGAACACTGAAGCTTTCTTT.

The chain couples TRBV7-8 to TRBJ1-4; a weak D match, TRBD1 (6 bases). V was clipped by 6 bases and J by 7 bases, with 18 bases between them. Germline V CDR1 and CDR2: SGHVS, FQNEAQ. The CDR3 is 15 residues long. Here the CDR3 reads CASRIETGGGEKLFF. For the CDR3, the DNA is TGTGCCAGCAGGATAGAGACAGGCGGGGGTGAAAAACTGTTTTTT. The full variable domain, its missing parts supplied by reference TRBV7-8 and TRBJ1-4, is GAGVSQSPRYKVAKRGQDVALRCDPISGHVSLFWYQQALGQGPEFLTYFQNEAQLDKSGLPSDRFFAERPEGSVSTLKIQRTQQEDSAVYLCASRIETGGGEKLFFGSGTQLSVL.

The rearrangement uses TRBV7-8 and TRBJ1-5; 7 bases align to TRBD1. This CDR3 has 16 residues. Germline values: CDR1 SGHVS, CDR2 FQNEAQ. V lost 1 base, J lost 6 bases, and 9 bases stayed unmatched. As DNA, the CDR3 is TGTGCCAGCAGCTTAGGAGCGACAGGGTCTTTTCAGCCCCAGCATTTT. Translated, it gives CASSLGATGSFQPQHF.

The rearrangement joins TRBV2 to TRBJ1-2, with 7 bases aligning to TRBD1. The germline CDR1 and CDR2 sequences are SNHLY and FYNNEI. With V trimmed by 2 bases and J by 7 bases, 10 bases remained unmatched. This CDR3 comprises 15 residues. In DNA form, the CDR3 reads TGTGCCAGCAGTGAAATGAGGGGGCAAATAGGTGGCTACACCTTC. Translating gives CASSEMRGQIGGYTF.

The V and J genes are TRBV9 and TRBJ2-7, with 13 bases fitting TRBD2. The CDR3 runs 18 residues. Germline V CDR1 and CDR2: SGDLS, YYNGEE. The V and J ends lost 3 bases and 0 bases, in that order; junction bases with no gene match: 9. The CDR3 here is CASSAGTSGAFFSYEQYF. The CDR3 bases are TGTGCCAGCAGCGCCGGGACTAGCGGGGCCTTCTTCTCCTACGAGCAGTACTTC. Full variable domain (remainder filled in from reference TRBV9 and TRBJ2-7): DSGVTQTPKHLITATGQRVTLRCSPRSGDLSVYWYQQSLDQGLQFLIQYYNGEERAKGNILERFSAQQFPDLHSELNLSSLELGDSALYFCASSAGTSGAFFSYEQYFGPGTRLTVT.

CDR3: CASRYGQGVQPQHF. The CDR3 bases are TGTGCCAGCCGTTATGGACAGGGTGTTCAGCCCCAGCATTTT. The chain employs TRBV2 and TRBJ1-5; TRBD1 aligns across 8 bases. The ends lost 8 bases at V and 6 bases at J; junction bases unmatched: 9. This CDR3 has 14 residues. CDR1 and CDR2 (germline): SNHLY, FYNNEI.

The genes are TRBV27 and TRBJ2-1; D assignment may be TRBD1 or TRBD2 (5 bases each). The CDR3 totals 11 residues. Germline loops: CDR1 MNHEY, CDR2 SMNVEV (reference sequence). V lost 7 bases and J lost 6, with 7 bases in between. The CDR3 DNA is TGTGCCAGCACTGGGGGCAATGAGCAGTTCTTC. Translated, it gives CASTGGNEQFF.

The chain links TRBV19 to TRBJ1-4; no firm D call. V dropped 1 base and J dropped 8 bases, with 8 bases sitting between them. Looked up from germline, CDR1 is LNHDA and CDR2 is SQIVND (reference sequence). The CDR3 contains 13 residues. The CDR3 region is CASSIATEEKLFF. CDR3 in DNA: TGTGCCAGTAGTATAGCCACGGAAGAAAAACTGTTTTTT.